This is a list of T cell receptor beta chains from one sample in a study of control samples from healthy donors and cancer patients. Data came from immunoSEQ multiplex PCR; TCRdb stores just in-frame clones and leaves some out. Altogether about 250,000 clones are present, around 80% being singletons, with the ten largest covering about 14%. Source material: PBMCs. The receptor source for this set is a woman aged 60-75 years with lung cancer. Both conserved end residues are trimmed from each CDR3.

j_gene: TRBJ2-1
v_gene: TRBV6-5
CDR3aa: ASSYSIAGHYNEQF

j_gene: TRBJ2-7
v_gene: TRBV19
CDR3aa: ASSMARWGESYEQY

j_gene: TRBJ2-7
v_gene: TRBV5-1
CDR3aa: ASSSGGETYEQY

j_gene: TRBJ1-2
v_gene: TRBV11-2
CDR3aa: ASSLGTDYGYT

j_gene: TRBJ2-2
v_gene: TRBV4-1
CDR3aa: ASSGRDRVTGELF

j_gene: TRBJ2-2
v_gene: TRBV5-1
CDR3aa: ASTAPGGELF

j_gene: TRBJ2-1
v_gene: TRBV19
CDR3aa: ASRRTGAPDEQF

j_gene: TRBJ2-5
v_gene: TRBV3-1/TRBV3-2
CDR3aa: ASSHLSGLYQETQY

j_gene: TRBJ1-5
v_gene: TRBV19
CDR3aa: ASTGADRGYNQPQH

j_gene: TRBJ2-2
v_gene: TRBV6-5
CDR3aa: ASRGLQLNTGELF

j_gene: TRBJ1-1
v_gene: TRBV6-5
CDR3aa: ASKLRTENTEAF

j_gene: TRBJ1-6
v_gene: TRBV19
CDR3aa: ASSMWGQGYNSPLH

j_gene: TRBJ1-1
v_gene: TRBV6-5
CDR3aa: ATSRTGLPEAF

j_gene: TRBJ2-2
v_gene: TRBV18
CDR3aa: ASSEQGVGELF

j_gene: TRBJ2-7
v_gene: TRBV24-1
CDR3aa: ATSDQDHDEQY

j_gene: TRBJ1-1
v_gene: TRBV24-1
CDR3aa: ATSESTLGNTEAF

j_gene: TRBJ2-7
v_gene: TRBV14
CDR3aa: ASSQGNHLAVLYEQY

j_gene: TRBJ2-5
v_gene: TRBV5-6
CDR3aa: ASSYFTGFQETQY

j_gene: TRBJ2-3
v_gene: TRBV9
CDR3aa: ASSVGQDTQY

j_gene: TRBJ2-7
v_gene: TRBV4-1
CDR3aa: ASSHKRSSYEQY

j_gene: TRBJ1-2
v_gene: TRBV11-2
CDR3aa: ASSLDGGRVRGYT

j_gene: TRBJ2-1
v_gene: TRBV3-1/TRBV3-2
CDR3aa: ASSRMRGDNEQF

j_gene: TRBJ2-5
v_gene: TRBV7-9
CDR3aa: ASTGTGETQY

j_gene: TRBJ2-3
v_gene: TRBV5-4
CDR3aa: ASSYSSAGTDTQY

j_gene: TRBJ1-5
v_gene: TRBV9
CDR3aa: ASSGEGSNQPQH

j_gene: TRBJ2-7
v_gene: TRBV2
CDR3aa: ASSFRDSTYEQY

j_gene: TRBJ1-2
v_gene: TRBV5-6
CDR3aa: ASSLPERSNYGYT

j_gene: TRBJ1-4
v_gene: TRBV27
CDR3aa: ASSPRQGLGEKLF

j_gene: TRBJ2-7
v_gene: TRBV28
CDR3aa: ASSPSTSGTYEQY

j_gene: TRBJ2-7
v_gene: TRBV28
CDR3aa: ASSFGQRYYEQY

j_gene: TRBJ2-3
v_gene: TRBV10-1
CDR3aa: ASSGVLLGPSTDTQY

j_gene: TRBJ1-4
v_gene: TRBV5-4
CDR3aa: ASSYEPTGGLEKLF

j_gene: TRBJ1-1
v_gene: TRBV18
CDR3aa: ASSQGRDTEAF

j_gene: TRBJ1-1
v_gene: TRBV3-1/TRBV3-2
CDR3aa: ASSHRVTGPRTEAF

j_gene: TRBJ2-2
v_gene: TRBV18
CDR3aa: ASSLHRDNGELF

j_gene: TRBJ2-3
v_gene: TRBV5-1
CDR3aa: ASSLGQTSDTQY

j_gene: TRBJ2-5
v_gene: TRBV5-1
CDR3aa: ASSTEETQY

j_gene: TRBJ1-1
v_gene: TRBV18
CDR3aa: ASSPTGQGGTEAF

j_gene: TRBJ1-6
v_gene: TRBV2
CDR3aa: ASRYSGRGGSPLH

j_gene: TRBJ2-1
v_gene: TRBV18
CDR3aa: ASSPPGTNLYNEQF

j_gene: TRBJ2-1
v_gene: TRBV5-1
CDR3aa: ASSYTGTTAYNEQF

j_gene: TRBJ1-1
v_gene: TRBV30
CDR3aa: AWSTVISNTEAF

j_gene: TRBJ1-5
v_gene: TRBV16
CDR3aa: ASSQSTGFGNQPQH

j_gene: TRBJ2-1
v_gene: TRBV3-1/TRBV3-2
CDR3aa: ASSQPWAGSGFSSREQF

j_gene: TRBJ2-7
v_gene: TRBV7-2
CDR3aa: ASSFSASLRTVSYEQY

j_gene: TRBJ1-3
v_gene: TRBV6-1
CDR3aa: ASSEVSGQSGNTIY

j_gene: TRBJ1-1
v_gene: TRBV5-1
CDR3aa: ASSFETGFEAF

j_gene: TRBJ2-1
v_gene: TRBV7-2
CDR3aa: ASSQSGTSAREQF

j_gene: TRBJ1-2
v_gene: TRBV9
CDR3aa: ASKGQGYGYT